Included here is one TCR beta chain sequence, with context. The antigen is not known. The data were taken from a study of post-analysis software for immune sequencing data. Overall study context: The disease courses covered relapsing-remitting, secondary progressive and progressive-relapsing multiple sclerosis. Overall study findings and caveats: Clustering by F measure revealed strong co-clustering among samples prepared together in one batch. When compared against controls, multiple sclerosis patients showed significantly lower normalized Chao1 diversity.

Unique molecular identifiers were built into the TCR beta cDNA libraries. Each batch of roughly 0.9 to 10 million T cells produced 500,000 to 600,000 cDNA molecules. From the PCR reads, TCRdb called clonotypes with MiXCR, one entry per CDR3 protein. The data contain hundreds of thousands of distinct CDR3 sequences, roughly 27% of them seen just once; the ten biggest clones take up approximately 0.6%. The specimen sequenced was blood. This receptor was taken from a girl between 5 and 17 years old with multiple sclerosis.

CDR3 DNA: TGTGCCAGCAGCTCAGGGGGGGCAGGGTTGGAGCAGTACTTC. Protein product: CASSSGGAGLEQYF. This chain uses TRBV7-9 with TRBJ2-7; D tentatively reads TRBD1 or TRBD2 (7 bases each). Looked up from germline, CDR1 is SEHNR and CDR2 is FQNEAQ (reference sequence). V lost 4 bases to trimming and J lost 7 bases, with 17 bases between them. The length of the CDR3 is 14 residues.